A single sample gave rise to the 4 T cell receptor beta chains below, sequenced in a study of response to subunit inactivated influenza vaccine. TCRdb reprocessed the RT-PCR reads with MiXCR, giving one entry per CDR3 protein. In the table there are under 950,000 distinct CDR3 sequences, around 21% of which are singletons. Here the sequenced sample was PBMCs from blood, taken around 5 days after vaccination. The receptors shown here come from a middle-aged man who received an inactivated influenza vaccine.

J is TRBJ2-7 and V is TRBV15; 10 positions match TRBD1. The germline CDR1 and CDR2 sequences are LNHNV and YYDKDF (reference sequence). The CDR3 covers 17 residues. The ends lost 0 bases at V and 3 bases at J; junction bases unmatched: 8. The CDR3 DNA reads TGTGCCACCAGCAGAGATGTAAGGGACAGGGGAGGCTACGAGCAGTACTTC. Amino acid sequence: CATSRDVRDRGGYEQYF.

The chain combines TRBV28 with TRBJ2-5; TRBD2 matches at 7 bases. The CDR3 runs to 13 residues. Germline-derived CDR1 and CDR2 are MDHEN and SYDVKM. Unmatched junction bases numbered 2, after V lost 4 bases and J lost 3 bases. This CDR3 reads CASSSLAEETQYF. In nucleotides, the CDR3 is TGTGCCAGCAGTTCGCTAGCGGAAGAGACCCAGTACTTC.

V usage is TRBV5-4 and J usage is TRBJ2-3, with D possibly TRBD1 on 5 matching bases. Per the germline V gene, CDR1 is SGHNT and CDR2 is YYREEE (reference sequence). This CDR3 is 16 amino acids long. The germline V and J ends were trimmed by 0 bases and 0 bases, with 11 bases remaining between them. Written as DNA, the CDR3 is TGTGCCAGCAGCTTGGTAGCAGGACAAAGCACAGATACGCAGTATTTT. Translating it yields CASSLVAGQSTDTQYF.

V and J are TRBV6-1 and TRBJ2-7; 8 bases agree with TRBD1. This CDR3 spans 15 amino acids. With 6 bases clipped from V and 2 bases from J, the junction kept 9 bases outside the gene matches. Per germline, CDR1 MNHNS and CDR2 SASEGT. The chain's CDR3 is CASSDHGTGAYEQYF. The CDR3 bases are TGTGCCAGCAGCGATCACGGGACAGGAGCCTACGAGCAGTACTTC.